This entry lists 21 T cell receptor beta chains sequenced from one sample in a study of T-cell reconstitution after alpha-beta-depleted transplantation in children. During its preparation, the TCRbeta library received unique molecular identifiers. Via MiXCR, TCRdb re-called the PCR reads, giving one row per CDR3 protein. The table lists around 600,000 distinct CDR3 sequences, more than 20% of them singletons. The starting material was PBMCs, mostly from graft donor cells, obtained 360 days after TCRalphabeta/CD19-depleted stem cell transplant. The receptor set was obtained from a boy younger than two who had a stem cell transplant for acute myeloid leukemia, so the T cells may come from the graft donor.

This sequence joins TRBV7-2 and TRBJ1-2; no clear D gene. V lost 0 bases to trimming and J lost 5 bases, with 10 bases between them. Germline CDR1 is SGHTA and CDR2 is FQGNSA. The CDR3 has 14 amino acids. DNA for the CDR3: TGTGCCAGCAGCTTAGCGGGCAGATGGTATGGCTACACCTTC. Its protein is CASSLAGRWYGYTF. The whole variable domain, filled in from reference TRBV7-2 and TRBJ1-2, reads GAGVSQSPSNKVTEKGKDVELRCDPISGHTALYWYRQSLGQGLEFLIYFQGNSAPDKSGLPSDRFSAERTGGSVSTLTIQRTQQEDSAVYLCASSLAGRWYGYTFGSGTRLTVV.

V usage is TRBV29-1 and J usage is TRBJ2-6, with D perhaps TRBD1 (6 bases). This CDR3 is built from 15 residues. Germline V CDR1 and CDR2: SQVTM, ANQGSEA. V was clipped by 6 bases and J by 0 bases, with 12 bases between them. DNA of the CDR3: TGCAGCGTGGGGGACACCAGCTCTGGGGCCAACGTCCTGACTTTC. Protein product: CSVGDTSSGANVLTF.

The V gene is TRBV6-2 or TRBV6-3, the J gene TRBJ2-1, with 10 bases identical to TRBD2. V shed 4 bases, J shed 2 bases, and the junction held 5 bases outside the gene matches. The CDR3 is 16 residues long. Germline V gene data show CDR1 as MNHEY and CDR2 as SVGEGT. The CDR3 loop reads CASSSALAGTYNEQFF. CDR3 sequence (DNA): TGTGCCAGCAGTTCCGCACTAGCGGGGACCTACAATGAGCAGTTCTTC.

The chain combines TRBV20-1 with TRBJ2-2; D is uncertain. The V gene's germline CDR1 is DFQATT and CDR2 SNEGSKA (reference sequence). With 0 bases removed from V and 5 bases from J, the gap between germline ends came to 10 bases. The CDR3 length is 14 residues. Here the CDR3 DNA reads TGCAGTGCTAGAGATCCTGGGGATACCGGGGAGCTGTTTTTT. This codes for CSARDPGDTGELFF.

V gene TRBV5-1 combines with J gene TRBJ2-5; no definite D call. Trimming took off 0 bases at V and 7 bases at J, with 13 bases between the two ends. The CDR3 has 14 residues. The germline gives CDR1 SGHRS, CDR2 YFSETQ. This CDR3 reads CASSLASGSRTQYF. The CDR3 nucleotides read TGCGCCAGCAGCTTGGCCTCAGGCTCAAGGACCCAGTACTTC.

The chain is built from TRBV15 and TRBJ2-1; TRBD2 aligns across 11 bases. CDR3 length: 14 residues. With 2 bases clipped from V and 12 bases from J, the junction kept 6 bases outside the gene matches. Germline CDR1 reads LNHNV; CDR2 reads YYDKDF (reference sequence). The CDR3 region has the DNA TGTGCCACCAGCAGACTTAGCGGGGGGGCAATGCAGTTCTTC. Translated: CATSRLSGGAMQFF.

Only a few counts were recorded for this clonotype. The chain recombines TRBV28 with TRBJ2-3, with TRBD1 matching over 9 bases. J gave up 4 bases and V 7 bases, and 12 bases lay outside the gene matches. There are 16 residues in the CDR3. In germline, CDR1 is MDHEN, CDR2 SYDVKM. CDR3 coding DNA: TGTGCCAGCAACACTGCCGCGGGACAGGGCGCAGATACGCAGTATTTT. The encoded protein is CASNTAAGQGADTQYF.

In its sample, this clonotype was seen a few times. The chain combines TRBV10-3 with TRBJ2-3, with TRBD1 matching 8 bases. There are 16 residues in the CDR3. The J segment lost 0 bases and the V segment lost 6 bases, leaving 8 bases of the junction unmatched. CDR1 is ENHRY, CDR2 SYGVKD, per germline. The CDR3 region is CAISGEGQASTDTQYF. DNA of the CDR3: TGTGCCATCAGCGGAGAGGGACAGGCCAGCACAGATACGCAGTATTTT.

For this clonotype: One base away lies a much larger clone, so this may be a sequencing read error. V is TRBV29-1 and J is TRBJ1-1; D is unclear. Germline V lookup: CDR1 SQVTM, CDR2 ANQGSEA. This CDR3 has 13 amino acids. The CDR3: CSVGVVQNTEALF. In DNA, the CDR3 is TGCAGCGTTGGCGTTGTGCAGAACACTGAAGCTTTGTTT.

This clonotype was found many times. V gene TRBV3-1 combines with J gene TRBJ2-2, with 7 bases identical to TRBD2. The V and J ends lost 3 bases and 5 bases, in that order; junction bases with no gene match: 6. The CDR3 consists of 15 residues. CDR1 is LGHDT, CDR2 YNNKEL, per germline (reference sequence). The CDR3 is CASSHRGVGTGELFF. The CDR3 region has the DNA TGTGCCAGCAGCCATCGGGGGGTGGGGACCGGGGAGCTGTTTTTT.

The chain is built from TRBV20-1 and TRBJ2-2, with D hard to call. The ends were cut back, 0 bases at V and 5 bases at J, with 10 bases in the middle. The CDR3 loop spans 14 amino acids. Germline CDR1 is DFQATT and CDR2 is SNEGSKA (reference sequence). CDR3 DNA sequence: TGCAGTGCTAGAGAAGGGCGTTATACCGGGGAGCTGTTTTTT. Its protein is CSAREGRYTGELFF.

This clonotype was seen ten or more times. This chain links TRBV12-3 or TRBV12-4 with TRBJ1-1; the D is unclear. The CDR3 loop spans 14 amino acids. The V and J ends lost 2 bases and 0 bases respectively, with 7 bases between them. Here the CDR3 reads CASSLSQLNTEAFF. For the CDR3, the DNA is TGTGCCAGCAGTTTAAGTCAGTTGAACACTGAAGCTTTCTTT.

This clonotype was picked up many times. Here the CDR3 reads CASSPYRGRIETQYF. CDR3 bases: TGTGCCAGCAGTCCCTACAGGGGGCGTATAGAGACCCAGTACTTC. The gene calls are TRBV28 and TRBJ2-5, with 9 bases aligning to TRBD1. J lost 4 bases, V lost 5 bases, and 8 bases had no gene match. Looked up from germline, CDR1 is MDHEN and CDR2 is SYDVKM. The CDR3 spans 15 residues.

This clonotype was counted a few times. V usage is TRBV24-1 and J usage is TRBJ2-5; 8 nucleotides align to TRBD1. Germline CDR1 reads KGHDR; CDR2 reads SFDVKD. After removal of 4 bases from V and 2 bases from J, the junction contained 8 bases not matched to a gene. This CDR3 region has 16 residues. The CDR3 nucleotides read TGTGCCACCAGTGACCCTCAGGGGGCCGCGCAAGAGACCCAGTACTTC. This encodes CATSDPQGAAQETQYF.

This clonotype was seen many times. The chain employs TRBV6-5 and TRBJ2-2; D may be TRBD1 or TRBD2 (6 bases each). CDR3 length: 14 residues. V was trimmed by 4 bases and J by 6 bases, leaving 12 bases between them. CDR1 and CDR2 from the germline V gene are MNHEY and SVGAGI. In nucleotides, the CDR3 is TGTGCCAGCAGTTCAGGGGAGGCGGCCGGGGAGCTGTTTTTT. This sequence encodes CASSSGEAAGELFF.

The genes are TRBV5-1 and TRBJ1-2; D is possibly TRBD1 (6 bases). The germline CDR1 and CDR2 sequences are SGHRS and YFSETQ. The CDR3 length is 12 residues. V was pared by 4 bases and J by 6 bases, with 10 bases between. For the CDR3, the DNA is TGCGCCAGCAGCGGGGGACACCATGGCTACACCTTC. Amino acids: CASSGGHHGYTF.

As DNA, the CDR3 is TGTGCCAGCAGCTTGGGAGCAGGGGAAAGGCAGTTCTTC. Its translation: CASSLGAGERQFF. The chain has TRBV5-6 and TRBJ2-1, with D possibly matching TRBD1 (6 bases). Trimming removed 0 bases from V and 12 bases from J, with 13 bases in between. The CDR3 loop spans 13 amino acids. Germline assignment: CDR1 SGHDT and CDR2 YYEEEE.

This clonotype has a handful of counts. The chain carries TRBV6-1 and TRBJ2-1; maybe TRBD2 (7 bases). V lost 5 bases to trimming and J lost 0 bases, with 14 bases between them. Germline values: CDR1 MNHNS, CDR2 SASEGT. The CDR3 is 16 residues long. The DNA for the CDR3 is TGTGCCAGCAGTAAAGGGGGGGTTAGCTCCTACAATGAGCAGTTCTTC. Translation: CASSKGGVSSYNEQFF.

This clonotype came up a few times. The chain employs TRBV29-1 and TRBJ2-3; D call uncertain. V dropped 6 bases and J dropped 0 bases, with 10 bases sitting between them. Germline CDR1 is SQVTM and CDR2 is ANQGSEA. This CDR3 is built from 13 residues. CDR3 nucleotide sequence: TGCAGCGTGGGTAGGGTTAGCACAGATACGCAGTATTTT. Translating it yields CSVGRVSTDTQYF.

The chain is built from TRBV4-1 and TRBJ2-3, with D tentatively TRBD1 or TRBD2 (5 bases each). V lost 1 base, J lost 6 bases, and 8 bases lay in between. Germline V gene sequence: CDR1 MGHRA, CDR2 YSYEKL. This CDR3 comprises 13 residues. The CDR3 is CASSQVEGDTQYF. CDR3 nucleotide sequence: TGCGCCAGCAGCCAAGTTGAGGGGGATACGCAGTATTTT.

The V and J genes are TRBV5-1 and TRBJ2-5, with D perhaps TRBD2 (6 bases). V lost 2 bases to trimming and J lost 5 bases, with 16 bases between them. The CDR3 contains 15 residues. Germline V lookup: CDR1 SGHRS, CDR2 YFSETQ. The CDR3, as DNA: TGCGCCAGCAGCTTTGAGGACGGGCGGGATGAGACCCAGTACTTC. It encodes CASSFEDGRDETQYF.